The rows below give T cell receptor beta chains drawn from one sample of a study of OX40 agonist ivuxolimab in advanced cancers. The protocol was immunoSEQ multiplex PCR, while the TCRdb copy is restricted to in-frame clones and leaves out a portion. The table lists about 82,000 clones, just under 95% of them singletons. Sample: CD4+ or CD8+ T cells sorted from blood, taken in a trial of the OX40 agonist ivuxolimab. The source of these receptors is an adult with an advanced solid tumor such as melanoma, head and neck, liver or kidney cancer. The CDR3 runs from the conserved cysteine through the conserved F or W. A D gene is named only where the DNA matches it firmly. Expanded clones get a size class; other rows say once, few or many, or leave the size out.

d_gene,v_gene,abundance,j_gene,CDR3aa,CDR3nt
.,TRBV6-5,few,TRBJ1-5,CASSYDSNQPQHF,TGTGCCAGCAGTTACGATAGCAATCAGCCCCAGCATTTT
.,TRBV11-3,.,TRBJ1-1,CASSLVAVRNTEAFF,TGTGCCAGCAGCTTAGTTGCAGTGCGGAACACTGAAGCTTTCTTT
.,TRBV7-2,.,TRBJ1-2,CASSTPRQDGYTF,TGTGCCAGCAGCACACCTAGACAGGATGGCTACACCTTC
TRBD2,TRBV6-1,.,TRBJ2-1,CASSLSGRAGGEQFF,TGTGCCAGCAGCCTTAGCGGGAGGGCCGGAGGTGAGCAGTTCTTC
.,TRBV5-1,.,TRBJ2-1,CASSLDTGTLNEQFF,TGCGCCAGCAGCTTAGACACCGGGACTTTAAATGAGCAGTTCTTC
.,TRBV7-8,.,TRBJ2-5,CASSPTRLFQETQYF,TGTGCCAGCAGCCCGACCCGACTATTTCAAGAGACCCAGTACTTC
.,TRBV7-2,.,TRBJ2-3,CASSVRAPDTQYF,TGTGCCAGCAGCGTTCGGGCCCCAGATACGCAGTATTTT
TRBD2,TRBV5-1,.,TRBJ2-1,CASSFGLAGDHEQFF,TGCGCCAGCAGCTTCGGACTAGCGGGAGACCATGAGCAGTTCTTC
TRBD2,TRBV7-3,.,TRBJ2-2,CASSLTSGRVAGELFF,TGTGCCAGCAGCTTGACTAGCGGGAGGGTTGCCGGGGAGCTGTTTTTT
.,TRBV7-6,.,TRBJ1-6,CASSPRPGNNNSPLHF,TGTGCCAGCAGCCCCCGGCCGGGGAATAATAATTCACCCCTCCACTTT
.,TRBV18,.,TRBJ1-5,CASSPSGRSDQPQHF,TGTGCCAGCTCACCGTCGGGGAGGTCCGATCAGCCCCAGCATTTT
TRBD1,TRBV6-1,.,TRBJ1-5,CASRTDRVQPQHF,TGTGCCAGCAGGACGGACAGGGTTCAGCCCCAGCATTTT
.,TRBV7-6,few,TRBJ1-5,CASSFGGSQPQHF,TGTGCCAGCAGCTTTGGAGGGAGTCAGCCCCAGCATTTT
.,TRBV5-4,.,TRBJ1-2,CASSPETGFYGYTF,TGTGCCAGCAGCCCCGAGACAGGCTTCTATGGCTACACCTTC
TRBD1,TRBV9,.,TRBJ1-1,CASSLRGQMNTEAFF,TGTGCCAGCAGCCTCCGGGGACAGATGAACACTGAAGCTTTCTTT
.,TRBV5-1,.,TRBJ1-3,CASSPDSPSGNTIYF,TGCGCCAGCAGCCCCGACAGTCCCTCTGGAAACACCATATATTTT
.,TRBV2,.,TRBJ1-2,CASSFETFYGYTF,TGTGCCAGCAGTTTTGAGACATTCTATGGCTACACCTTC
TRBD1,TRBV5-1,.,TRBJ1-1,CASSWGLGQATPMNTEAFF,TGCGCCAGCAGCTGGGGCTTGGGACAGGCGACGCCCATGAACACTGAAGCTTTCTTT
.,TRBV21-1,.,TRBJ1-1,CASSPRTTQEGTEAFF,TGTGCCAGCAGCCCCCGAACTACGCAGGAGGGCACTGAAGCTTTCTTT
.,TRBV5-8,few,TRBJ2-2,CASSLGSGFGELFF,TGTGCCAGCAGCTTGGGATCTGGGTTCGGGGAGCTGTTTTTT
.,TRBV6-1,once,TRBJ2-5,CASSAPTGTQETQYF,TGTGCCAGCAGTGCCCCCACAGGGACCCAAGAGACCCAGTACTTC
.,TRBV27,.,TRBJ2-3,CAAAPQYSTDTQYF,TGTGCGGCGGCCCCCCAATATAGCACAGATACGCAGTATTTT
.,TRBV18,.,TRBJ1-1,CASSDQRNGGKGNTEAFF,TGTGCCAGCTCAGACCAACGGAACGGAGGGAAGGGGAACACTGAAGCTTTCTTT
TRBD2,TRBV7-8,.,TRBJ2-5,CASTDRGGEKTQYF,TGTGCCAGCACCGACCGGGGAGGGGAGAAGACCCAGTACTTC
.,TRBV4-2,.,TRBJ2-2,CASSLRVLNTGELFF,TGTGCCAGCAGCCTTCGGGTCCTCAACACCGGGGAGCTGTTTTTT
.,TRBV10-2,.,TRBJ1-5,CASTENSNQPQHF,TGCGCCAGCACGGAGAATAGCAATCAGCCCCAGCATTTT
.,TRBV4-2,.,TRBJ2-5,CASSPVYDREYQETQYF,TGTGCCAGCAGCCCTGTCTACGACAGAGAGTACCAAGAGACCCAGTACTTC
.,TRBV21-1,few,TRBJ1-1,CASIPVATEAFF,TGTGCCAGCATCCCCGTGGCAACCGAAGCTTTCTTT
.,TRBV7-3,.,TRBJ2-2,CASSSLWGTGELFF,TGTGCCAGCAGCTCCCTTTGGGGCACCGGGGAGCTGTTTTTT
TRBD2,TRBV5-1,.,TRBJ2-7,CASSLGRGRLTYEQYF,TGCGCCAGCAGCTTGGGTCGCGGGAGACTAACCTACGAGCAGTACTTC
.,TRBV27,.,TRBJ1-6,CASSLFQGVSPLHF,TGTGCCAGCAGTTTATTTCAGGGAGTCTCACCCCTCCACTTT
TRBD2,TRBV18,.,TRBJ2-1,CASSPIGLEGNEQFF,TGTGCCAGCTCACCAATAGGACTAGAGGGGAATGAGCAGTTCTTC
TRBD1,TRBV27,.,TRBJ2-7,CASRSRDRGFYEQYF,TGTGCCAGCCGATCCCGGGACAGGGGTTTTTACGAGCAGTACTTC
.,TRBV19,.,TRBJ2-1,CASSIYSYPGSYNEQFF,TGTGCCAGTAGTATATATTCCTACCCAGGCTCCTACAATGAGCAGTTCTTC
.,TRBV30,once,TRBJ2-7,CAWTLDPGPRGASHEQYF,TGTGCCTGGACCCTCGACCCGGGCCCCCGAGGGGCCTCCCACGAGCAGTACTTC
.,TRBV19,.,TRBJ1-3,CASSNGGGNTIYF,TGTGCCAGTAGTAATGGAGGGGGAAACACCATATATTTT
.,TRBV5-1,.,TRBJ2-1,CASRVGSYNEQFF,TGCGCCAGTCGGGTCGGCTCCTACAATGAGCAGTTCTTC
TRBD2,TRBV12-5,.,TRBJ2-3,CASGLHLAGSDTQYF,TGTGCTAGTGGTTTGCACCTAGCGGGTTCAGATACGCAGTATTTT
TRBD2,TRBV10-1,.,TRBJ2-3,CASSESLTLAGGADTQYF,TGCGCCAGCAGTGAGTCCCTAACTCTAGCGGGGGGCGCAGATACGCAGTATTTT
TRBD1,TRBV7-3,.,TRBJ2-1,CASSPTGDSYNEQFF,TGTGCCAGCAGCCCGACAGGGGATTCCTACAATGAGCAGTTCTTC
.,TRBV6-6,once,TRBJ1-4,CASSDPNEKLFF,TGTGCCAGCAGTGATCCAAACGAAAAACTGTTTTTT
TRBD1,TRBV19,once,TRBJ1-2,CASSITGGVYGYTF,TGTGCCAGTAGTATTACAGGGGGGGTCTATGGCTACACCTTC
TRBD1,TRBV29-1,.,TRBJ2-7,CSVGQGSYEQYF,TGCAGCGTAGGACAGGGGTCCTACGAGCAGTACTTC
.,TRBV5-4,.,TRBJ1-1,CASSLKKGVFTEAFF,TGTGCCAGCAGCTTGAAGAAGGGGGTTTTCACTGAAGCTTTCTTT
TRBD1,TRBV5-1,.,TRBJ2-1,CASSPMPGQLSEQFF,TGCGCCAGCAGCCCCATGCCGGGACAGTTAAGTGAGCAGTTCTTC
TRBD2,TRBV29-1,.,TRBJ2-7,CSVLAGNYEQYF,TGCAGCGTACTAGCGGGGAACTACGAGCAGTACTTC
.,TRBV19,.,TRBJ2-1,CASRDRLDNEQFF,TGTGCCAGCCGGGACCGCTTGGACAATGAGCAGTTCTTC
TRBD1,TRBV11-2,.,TRBJ2-7,CASSWDRVGQYF,TGTGCCAGCAGCTGGGACAGGGTGGGGCAGTACTTC
.,TRBV11-1,.,TRBJ1-2,CASSLEGFSGYTF,TGTGCCAGCAGCTTGGAAGGGTTCTCTGGCTACACCTTC
TRBD1,TRBV7-6,.,TRBJ2-5,CASSQDGTGETQYF,TGTGCCAGCAGCCAGGATGGGACAGGGGAGACCCAGTACTTC
TRBD2,TRBV5-4,.,TRBJ2-3,CASRAAGTRAADTQYF,TGTGCCAGCAGAGCCGCCGGGACTAGAGCAGCAGATACGCAGTATTTT
TRBD1,TRBV5-4,.,TRBJ2-7,CASSVGQGTPYEQYF,TGTGCCAGCAGCGTGGGACAGGGTACCCCCTACGAGCAGTACTTC
TRBD1,TRBV10-3,.,TRBJ1-2,CAISRQGYGYTF,TGTGCCATCAGCAGACAGGGTTATGGCTACACCTTC
.,TRBV14,.,TRBJ2-5,CASSPLAGGAETQYF,TGTGCCAGCAGTCCGCTAGCCGGAGGGGCAGAGACCCAGTACTTC
.,TRBV6-1,.,TRBJ2-3,CASSEGPSTDTQYF,TGTGCCAGCAGTGAGGGACCAAGCACAGATACGCAGTATTTT
.,TRBV19,.,TRBJ1-1,CAGRTVGTGLAFF,TGTGCCGGGAGGACGGTGGGAACGGGTTTAGCTTTCTTT
.,TRBV9,once,TRBJ1-1,CASSVAPKNTEAFF,TGTGCCAGCAGCGTAGCTCCGAAGAACACTGAAGCTTTCTTT
.,TRBV18,.,TRBJ2-3,CASSPPSYTDTQYF,TGTGCCAGCTCACCACCGTCTTACACAGATACGCAGTATTTT
.,TRBV5-4,.,TRBJ1-1,CASSLERGNTEAFF,TGTGCCAGCAGCTTGGAAAGAGGGAACACTGAAGCTTTCTTT
TRBD1,TRBV19,.,TRBJ1-1,CASSLQGANTEAFF,TGTGCCAGTTCACTACAGGGGGCAAACACTGAAGCTTTCTTT